This T cell receptor beta chain was captured in a study of T-cell reconstitution after alpha-beta-depleted transplantation in children. Germline lookup yields CDR1 SQVTM and CDR2 ANQGSEA. With V trimmed by 4 bases and J by 3 bases, 8 bases remained unmatched. There are 14 residues in the CDR3. As it was prepared, the TCRbeta library received unique molecular identifiers. TCRdb fed the PCR reads into MiXCR, producing one record per CDR3 protein. In the table there are some 500,000 distinct CDR3 sequences, around 19% of which are singletons. This clonotype was seen more than once but under ten times. The sequence was collected from a human donor who donated a stem cell graft to a child with acute lymphoblastic leukemia. The genes are TRBV29-1 and TRBJ1-2, with 7 bases aligning to TRBD1. The source material was PBMCs from the stem cell graft donor, sampled from the stem cell graft. The CDR3 loop is CSVGPRGYDYGYTF. The DNA of the CDR3 is TGCAGCGTTGGCCCCAGGGGGTATGACTATGGCTACACCTTC.